This TCR beta chain appears in the sequencing data of a study of radiotherapy plus CTLA-4 blockade in lung cancer (dated by TCRdb to between 2017 and 2018). With respect to the entire study: Among enrolled patients, around 18% had an objective response and 30% to 35% reached disease control. Overall study outcomes, separate from this receptor: Early dynamic changes in blood T cell clones, together with increased serum interferon-beta after radiation, were reported as the strongest predictors of response. TCR clones derived from tumors expanded in peripheral blood after treatment with radiotherapy and ipilimumab.

The protocol used for the library was the immunoSEQ multiplex PCR assay. The table comes from immuneACCESS by way of TCRdb, which keeps in-frame sequences with V and J called. Part of the clones is missing from these tables; in studies checked, under half for an unresolved V gene and the rest for unknown reasons. Within this sample are roughly 120,000 clones, with around 75% of them counted one time only. The ten largest clones represent 4.5% to 6.5% of the sample. According to the germline V gene, CDR1 reads MNHNS and CDR2 reads SASEGT. Measured from the cysteine to the phenylalanine, the CDR3 is 15 residues long. The DNA shown is the 45-base CDR3, in frame from base 1. V was cut back by 5 bases and J by 5 bases, leaving a gap of 15 bases between them. About this clone itself: Its antigen specificity is not known. The sample holds no much larger clone one base away, and base qualities are not on file.

The study tested focal radiation therapy combined with CTLA-4 blockade (ipilimumab) in patients with chemo-refractory metastatic non-small-cell lung cancer. This sample comprised peripheral blood, obtained from a patient treated with radiotherapy plus ipilimumab. The clonotype was recovered from a human donor with non-small cell lung cancer who had a partial response to radiotherapy plus ipilimumab. In this chain, TRBV6-1 is recombined with TRBJ1-4; tentative D gene TRBD1, with 5 bases matching. The CDR3 region has the sequence CASSLYGGGNEKLFF. The DNA sequence is given as TGTGCCAGCAGTTTATACGGGGGGGGAAATGAAAAACTGTTTTTT.